One sample yielded the 2 T cell receptor beta chains listed below, sequenced in a study of T cell responses to AZD1222 COVID-19 vaccine. Sequencing used immunoSEQ multiplex PCR; TCRdb keeps in-frame clones, though not all of them. The sample comprises about 100,000 clones, roughly 91% of which are singletons, and roughly 1.8% rests with the top ten. This specimen consisted of peripheral blood, obtained on day 0 of AZD1222 vaccination. The origin of the receptors is an adult in good health.

This chain uses TRBV14 with TRBJ2-5; 10 bases match TRBD1. Unmatched junction bases numbered 8, after V lost 4 bases and J lost 6 bases. The CDR3 length is 15 residues. Germline V CDR1 and CDR2: SGHDN, FVKESK. The CDR3 region is CASSPRDRGRQTQYF. The CDR3 nucleotides are TGTGCCAGCAGCCCCCGGGACAGGGGTAGGCAGACCCAGTACTTC.

The chain combines TRBV10-1 with TRBJ1-3; 7 bases are shared with TRBD1. This CDR3 region has 16 residues. V gave up 3 bases and J gave up 6 bases; unmatched junction bases: 11. The V gene's germline CDR1 is WNHNN and CDR2 SYGVQD (reference sequence). CDR3 residues: CASSDRPDRQTNTIYF. The CDR3 DNA reads TGCGCCAGCAGTGATCGTCCGGACAGGCAAACAAACACCATATATTTT.